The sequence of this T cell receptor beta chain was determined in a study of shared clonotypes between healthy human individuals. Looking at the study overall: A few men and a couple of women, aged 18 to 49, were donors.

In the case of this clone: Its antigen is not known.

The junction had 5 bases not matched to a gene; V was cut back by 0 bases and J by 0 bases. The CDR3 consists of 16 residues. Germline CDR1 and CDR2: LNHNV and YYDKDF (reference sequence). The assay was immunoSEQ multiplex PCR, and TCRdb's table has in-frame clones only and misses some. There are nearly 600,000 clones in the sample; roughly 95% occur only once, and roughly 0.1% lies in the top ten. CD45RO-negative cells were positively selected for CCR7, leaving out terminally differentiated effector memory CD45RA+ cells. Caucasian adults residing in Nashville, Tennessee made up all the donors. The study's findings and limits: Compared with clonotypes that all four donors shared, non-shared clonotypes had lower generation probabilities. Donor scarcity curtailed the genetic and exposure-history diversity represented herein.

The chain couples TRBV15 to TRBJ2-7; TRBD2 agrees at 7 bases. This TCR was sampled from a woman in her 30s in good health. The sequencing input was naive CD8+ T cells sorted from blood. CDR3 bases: TGTGCCACCAGCAGAGATCGCGGGGGAAGCTCCTACGAGCAGTACTTC. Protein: CATSRDRGGSSYEQYF. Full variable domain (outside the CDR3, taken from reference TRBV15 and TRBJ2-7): DAMVIQNPRYQVTQFGKPVTLSCSQTLNHNVMYWYQQKSSQAPKLLFHYYDKDFNNEADTPDNFQSRRPNTSFCFLDIRSPGLGDTAMYLCATSRDRGGSSYEQYFGPGTRLTVT.